This T cell receptor beta chain was documented in a study of response to subunit inactivated influenza vaccine. The V end lost 0 bases, the J end lost 1 base, and 15 bases lay between the germline ends. This CDR3 comprises 16 residues. Germline CDR1 DFQATT, CDR2 SNEGSKA (reference sequence). A single record per CDR3 protein comes from TCRdb applying MiXCR to the RT-PCR reads. The profile shows a few hundred thousand distinct CDR3 sequences, 9.5% to 13% of them singletons. Notes on the study in general: New T cells are recruited in small numbers by each seasonal influenza vaccination, according to the authors' suggestion.

This clonotype was detected only once. Antigen unknown. The V call is TRBV20-1, the J call TRBJ1-1; no clear D gene. The TCR originated in a man in his fifties or sixties who received an inactivated influenza vaccine. Sequencing used PBMCs from blood, obtained about 40 days after vaccination. In nucleotides, the CDR3 is TGCAGTGCTAGAGACGAAGGAGCCAGATGGAACACTGAAGCTTTCTTT. As protein: CSARDEGARWNTEAFF.